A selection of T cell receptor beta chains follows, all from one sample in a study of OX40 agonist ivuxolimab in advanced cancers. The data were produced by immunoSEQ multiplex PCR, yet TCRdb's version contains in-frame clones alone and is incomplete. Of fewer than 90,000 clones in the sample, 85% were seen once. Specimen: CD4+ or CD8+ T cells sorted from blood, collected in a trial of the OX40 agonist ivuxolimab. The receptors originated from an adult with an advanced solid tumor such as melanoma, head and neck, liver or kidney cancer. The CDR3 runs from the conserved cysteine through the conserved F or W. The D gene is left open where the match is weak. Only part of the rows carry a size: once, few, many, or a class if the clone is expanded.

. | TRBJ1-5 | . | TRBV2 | TGTGCCAGCAGTGAAGCGCGTGGGGGGCGTCAGCCCCAGCATTTT | CASSEARGGRQPQHF
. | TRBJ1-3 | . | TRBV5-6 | TGTGCCAGCAGCTTATTTCGGGGAAAACCGATTTCCTCTGGAAACACCATATATTTT | CASSLFRGKPISSGNTIYF
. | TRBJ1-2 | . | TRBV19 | TGTGCCAGTAGTATAGACAGGGGCGGCGGCTACACCTTC | CASSIDRGGGYTF
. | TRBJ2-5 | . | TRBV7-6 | TGTGCCAGCAGCATCGGGGAGACCCAGTACTTC | CASSIGETQYF
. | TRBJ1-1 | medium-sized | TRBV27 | TGTGCCAGCAGTTTTGGGCAGGGCCTTGAAGCTTTCTTT | CASSFGQGLEAFF
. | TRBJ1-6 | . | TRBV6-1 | TGTGCCAGCAGTGGATACTTCTCCTATAATTCACCCCTCCACTTT | CASSGYFSYNSPLHF
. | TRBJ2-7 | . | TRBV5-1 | TGCGCCAGCAGCTTGGAAGGGGGTCCCTACGAGCAGTACTTC | CASSLEGGPYEQYF
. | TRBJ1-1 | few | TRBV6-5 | TGTGCCAGCAGTTACGGTCCCGGTTTTGAAGCTTTCTTT | CASSYGPGFEAFF
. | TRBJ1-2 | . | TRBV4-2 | TGTGCCAGCAGCCAAGAGGGACGGAGAGGGGATGGCTACACCTTC | CASSQEGRRGDGYTF
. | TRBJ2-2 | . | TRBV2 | TGTGCCAGCAGGGAGGAGAACACCGGGGAGCTGTTTTTT | CASREENTGELFF
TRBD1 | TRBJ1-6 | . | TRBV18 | TGTGCCAGCTCTCGGGGACAGGTCATTTATAATTCACCCCTCCACTTT | CASSRGQVIYNSPLHF
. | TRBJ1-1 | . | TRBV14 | TGTGCCAGCTCTAACAGTATGAACACTGAAGCTTTCTTT | CASSNSMNTEAFF
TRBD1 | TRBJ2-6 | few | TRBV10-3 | TGTGCCATCAGTGAGACGGGACAGGGGATCTCTGGGGCCAACGTCCTGACTTTC | CAISETGQGISGANVLTF
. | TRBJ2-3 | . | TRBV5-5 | TGTGCCAGCAGCTTGAGGGCAGACCCCTTAAGCACAGATACGCAGTATTTT | CASSLRADPLSTDTQYF
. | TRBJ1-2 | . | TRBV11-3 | TGTGCCAGCAGCTGGCCGTCTGGACTTGGCTACACCTTC | CASSWPSGLGYTF
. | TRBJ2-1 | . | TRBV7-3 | TGTGCCAGCAGCTCGGACCGTTTTGAGCAGTTCTTC | CASSSDRFEQFF
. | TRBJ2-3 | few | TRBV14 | TGTGCCAGCAGCACAATACTAGCTCTCTCTCCCGATACGCAGTATTTT | CASSTILALSPDTQYF
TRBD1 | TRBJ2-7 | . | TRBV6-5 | TGTGCCAGCAGTCGGGGACAGCCGTTAGGGTCCGAGCAGTACTTC | CASSRGQPLGSEQYF
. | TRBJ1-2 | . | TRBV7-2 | TGTGCCAGCATCTTGACAGCTACCTCCTACTATGGCTACACCTTC | CASILTATSYYGYTF
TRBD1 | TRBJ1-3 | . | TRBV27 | TGTGCCAGCACCGCGGGACAGGGACCCTCTGGAAACACCATATATTTT | CASTAGQGPSGNTIYF
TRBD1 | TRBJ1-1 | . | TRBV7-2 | TGTGCCAGCAGCATAAACAGGGGCACTGAAGCTTTCTTT | CASSINRGTEAFF
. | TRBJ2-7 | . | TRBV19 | TGTGCCAGTAGTAGGGGGGACAGACTATCCTACGAGCAGTACTTC | CASSRGDRLSYEQYF
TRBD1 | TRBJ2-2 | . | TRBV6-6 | TGTGCCAGCAGTTATACAGGGGGAAACACCGGGGAGCTGTTTTTT | CASSYTGGNTGELFF
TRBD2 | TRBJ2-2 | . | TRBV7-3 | TGTGCCAGCAGCTCCTCCCCACCTACTAGCGCGAACACCGGGGAGCTGTTTTTT | CASSSSPPTSANTGELFF
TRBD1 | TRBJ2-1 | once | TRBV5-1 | TGCGCCAGCAGCTTGTCGGGACAGGGGGCCTACAATGAGCAGTTCTTC | CASSLSGQGAYNEQFF
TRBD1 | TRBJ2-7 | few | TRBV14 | TGTGCCAGCAGCCCATGGGACAGGGGTAACGAGCAGTACTTC | CASSPWDRGNEQYF
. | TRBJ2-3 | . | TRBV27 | TGTGCCAGCAAATCTCGGGGTGGGACAGATACGCAGTATTTT | CASKSRGGTDTQYF
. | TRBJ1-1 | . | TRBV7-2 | TGTGCCAGCAGCTGGGATGCTGAAGCTTTCTTT | CASSWDAEAFF
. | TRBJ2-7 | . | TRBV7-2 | TGTGCCAGCAGCTTAGGCCTAGCCACCTACGAGCAGTACTTC | CASSLGLATYEQYF
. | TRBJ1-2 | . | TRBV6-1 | TGTGCCAGCAGTGAAGTTTCCCGAGGCTACACCTTC | CASSEVSRGYTF
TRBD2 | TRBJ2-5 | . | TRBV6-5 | TGTGCCAGCAGTTACCGGGCAGCGGGGGTGCTCCAGACCCAGTACTTC | CASSYRAAGVLQTQYF
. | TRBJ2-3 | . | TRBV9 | TGTGCCAGCAGCCCCCGTCGGGATACGCAGTATTTT | CASSPRRDTQYF
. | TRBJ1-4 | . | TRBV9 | TGTGCCAGCAGCGCCTGGGACGGTATTAATGAAAAACTGTTTTTT | CASSAWDGINEKLFF
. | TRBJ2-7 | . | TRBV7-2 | TGTGCCAGCAGCTTACTCCCTAGGAGCTCCTACGAGCAGTACTTC | CASSLLPRSSYEQYF